The present TCR beta chain was sequenced within a study of cytomegalovirus exposure and HLA in healthy donors. With respect to this clone: Its cognate antigen is unknown.

Notes on the study in general: The productive fraction for most TCR beta V segments was about 87% or about 30% in an earlier analysis. The Asian-associated ancestry cluster reportedly had fewer N-insertions than the roughly 670-donor mean in a later analysis.

PCR used 60 Vbeta primers and 13 Jbeta primers. Sequencing used immunoSEQ multiplex PCR; TCRdb keeps in-frame clones, though not all of them. The sample lists about 130,000 clones, roughly 80% occurring once. The specimen sequenced was PBMCs. This TCR was sampled from a young man in good health and CMV-seropositive.

CDR3 DNA sequence: TGCGCCAGCAGGGTGACGGGACAGGTTAATTCACCCCTCCACTTT. It encodes CASRVTGQVNSPLHF. The chain carries TRBV10-2 and TRBJ1-6; 8 bases line up with TRBD1. CDR3 length: 15 residues. Trimming at V came to 6 bases and at J to 6 bases, leaving 7 bases not matched to a gene. Germline-derived CDR1 and CDR2 are WSHSY and SAAADI.